The 26 T cell receptor beta chains listed next were all sequenced from one sample in a study of T-cell reconstitution after alpha-beta-depleted transplantation in children. Unique molecular identifiers were incorporated when the TCRbeta library was constructed. A single record per CDR3 protein comes from TCRdb applying MiXCR to the PCR reads. The data hold some 290,000 distinct CDR3 sequences, with 9.9% observed a single time. This material consisted of PBMCs from the stem cell graft donor, taken from the stem cell graft. The receptors derive from a human donor who donated a stem cell graft to a child with SCID.

The chain carries TRBV3-1 and TRBJ2-1; the match to TRBD1 covers 10 bases. J gave up 9 bases and V 4 bases, and 9 bases lay outside the gene matches. The V gene's germline CDR1 is LGHDT and CDR2 YNNKEL (reference sequence). The CDR3 consists of 15 residues. CDR3 region: CASSRVQGQGFEQFF. In DNA form, the CDR3 reads TGTGCCAGCAGCCGCGTTCAGGGACAGGGGTTTGAGCAGTTCTTC.

This clonotype was observed a handful of times. J is TRBJ2-3 and V is TRBV20-1; D remains unclear. The CDR3 is made up of 14 amino acids. The germline gives CDR1 DFQATT, CDR2 SNEGSKA (reference sequence). V lost 7 bases, J lost 1 base, and 15 bases lay in between. The CDR3, as DNA: TGCAGTGTGTCGATCTCAGGTGGCACAGATACGCAGTATTTT. Amino acids: CSVSISGGTDTQYF.

This clonotype came up many times. The rearrangement links TRBV19 to TRBJ2-1; 9 bases fit TRBD1. Germline-derived CDR1 and CDR2 are LNHDA and SQIVND (reference sequence). V was pared by 6 bases and J by 3 bases, with 3 bases of the junction left unmatched. This CDR3 contains 14 residues. CDR3 amino acids: CASRGQGFYNEQFF. The CDR3 DNA sequence: TGTGCCAGTAGGGGACAGGGCTTCTACAATGAGCAGTTCTTC.

The chain is built from TRBV5-1 and TRBJ1-1; 7 bases align to TRBD1. Per the germline V gene, CDR1 is SGHRS and CDR2 is YFSETQ. The CDR3 contains 16 residues. V shed 4 bases and J 8 bases; nucleotides not matched to a gene: 17. The CDR3 region is CASSNWTGWLGGEAFF. Written as DNA, the CDR3 is TGCGCCAGCAGCAACTGGACAGGATGGTTGGGGGGAGAAGCTTTCTTT. The full variable domain, rest sourced from reference TRBV5-1 and TRBJ1-1, is KAGVTQTPRYLIKTRGQQVTLSCSPISGHRSVSWYQQTPGQGLQFLFEYFSETQRNKGNFPGRFSGRQFSNSRSEMNVSTLELGDSALYLCASSNWTGWLGGEAFFGQGTRLTVV.

The V gene is TRBV6-1, the J gene TRBJ2-1, with a possible D match to TRBD1 (5 bases). The CDR3 is made up of 14 amino acids. V lost 5 bases, J lost 2 bases, and 10 bases lay in between. The germline CDR1 and CDR2 sequences are MNHNS and SASEGT. This CDR3 reads CASSKDMTYNEQFF. The DNA for the CDR3 is TGTGCCAGCAGTAAGGACATGACCTACAATGAGCAGTTCTTC.

This clonotype was picked up a small number of times. The CDR3 loop is CASSQGPGPQADTQYF. CDR3 DNA: TGTGCCAGCAGCCAGGGACCGGGACCCCAAGCAGATACGCAGTATTTT. This rearrangement joins TRBV3-1 to TRBJ2-3, with D possibly called TRBD1 or TRBD2 (5 bases each). The CDR3 length is 16 residues. Germline V gene data show CDR1 as LGHDT and CDR2 as YNNKEL (reference sequence). Trimming removed 3 bases at V and 4 bases at J, with 17 bases between.

This chain joins TRBV20-1 and TRBJ2-7, with 8 bases identical to TRBD2. Germline CDR1 reads DFQATT; CDR2 reads SNEGSKA (reference sequence). CDR3 size: 14 residues. Here the CDR3 reads CSTGGVSKADEQYF. CDR3 sequence (DNA): TGCAGCACGGGGGGGGTCTCAAAGGCCGACGAGCAGTACTTC.

This sequence joins TRBV12-3 or TRBV12-4 and TRBJ1-3, with D possibly being TRBD1 (5 bases). The V end lost 2 bases, the J end lost 1 base, and 9 bases lay between the germline ends. The CDR3 has 15 amino acids. The CDR3 DNA reads as TGTGCCAGCAGTTTACAGGGCCTATCTGGAAACACCATATATTTT. This sequence encodes CASSLQGLSGNTIYF.

The chain combines TRBV20-1 with TRBJ2-2, with D unresolved. CDR1 DFQATT and CDR2 SNEGSKA come from the germline V gene (reference sequence). CDR3 length: 12 residues. V shed 2 bases and J shed 3 bases, with 4 bases lying between them. For the CDR3, the DNA is TGCAGTGCTAGAAGAGACACCGGGGAGCTGTTTTTT. It is translated as CSARRDTGELFF.

The rearrangement links TRBV27 to TRBJ2-5, with TRBD2 matching over 9 bases. Trimming removed 4 bases from V and 7 bases from J; junction bases left unmatched: 10. The CDR3 has 15 amino acids. Germline CDR1 and CDR2: MNHEY and SMNVEV (reference sequence). In nucleotides, the CDR3 is TGTGCCAGCAGTTCACCGGGCGGGGGGGCAGGGACCCAGTACTTC. Its protein product is CASSSPGGGAGTQYF.

This rearrangement joins TRBV7-9 to TRBJ1-1, with D maybe TRBD1 (6 bases). The CDR3 extends over 13 amino acids. Trimming shortened V by 5 bases and J by 7 bases, and 14 bases separated the two germline ends. Germline CDR1 SEHNR, CDR2 FQNEAQ (reference sequence). The CDR3 coding sequence is TGTGCCAGCAGCCCGCCAGACAGGATTGAAGCTTTCTTT. This gives the protein CASSPPDRIEAFF.

This clonotype showed up just a few times. This chain links TRBV5-1 with TRBJ1-6, with D unclear. This CDR3 is built from 14 residues. Trimming pared 1 base from V and 4 bases from J, leaving 6 bases between. CDR1 is SGHRS and CDR2 is YFSETQ in the germline V gene. The CDR3: CASSLRDYNSPLHF. As DNA, the CDR3 is TGCGCCAGCAGCTTGAGGGATTATAATTCACCCCTCCACTTT.

This clonotype was picked up many times. The chain uses TRBV6-1 and TRBJ2-3; 12 bases are shared with TRBD2. CDR1 MNHNS and CDR2 SASEGT come from the germline V gene. The CDR3 runs 15 residues. Germline trimming cut 8 bases from V and 0 bases from J; bases unmatched to any gene: 3. The CDR3 loop reads CASRGLAGSTDTQYF. The CDR3 DNA is TGTGCCAGCCGAGGACTAGCGGGGAGCACAGATACGCAGTATTTT.

The sample holds a few counts of this clonotype. The CDR3 spells CASKRIDQPQHF. The CDR3 DNA reads TGTGCCAGCAAGAGAATTGATCAGCCCCAGCATTTT. The chain carries TRBV6-2 or TRBV6-3 and TRBJ1-5; D is ambiguous. Germline CDR1 and CDR2: MNHEY and SVGEGT. V was cut by 7 bases and J by 5 bases, with 9 bases left in between. CDR3 length: 12 residues.

This clonotype has more than one count but fewer than ten. This chain joins TRBV5-1 and TRBJ2-2; no clear D. In germline, CDR1 is SGHRS, CDR2 YFSETQ. The CDR3 runs to 14 residues. Between the trimmed V and J ends, which lost 1 base and 4 bases, there was a span of 8 bases. CDR3: CASSLMQATGELFF. The CDR3 nucleotides are TGCGCCAGCAGCTTGATGCAGGCCACCGGGGAGCTGTTTTTT.

The chain couples TRBV5-1 to TRBJ2-1; TRBD1 agrees at 7 bases. V trimming: 4 bases; J trimming: 8 bases; junction bases outside the gene matches: 6. The length of the CDR3 is 13 residues. Germline values: CDR1 SGHRS, CDR2 YFSETQ. The DNA for the CDR3 is TGCGCCAGCAGCGCGGACAGGTACGATGAGCAGTTCTTC. The encoded protein is CASSADRYDEQFF.

This clonotype was seen more than once but under ten times. J is TRBJ2-2 and V is TRBV7-3; weak D call: TRBD1 (6 bases). CDR1 and CDR2 (germline): SGHTA, FQGTGA. The CDR3 spans 19 residues. Deletions cut 5 bases from V and 0 bases from J, with 22 bases between. The chain's CDR3 is CASSPRGFGEHANTGELFF. The CDR3 nucleotides read TGTGCCAGCAGCCCCAGGGGATTCGGGGAGCACGCGAACACCGGGGAGCTGTTTTTT.

The rearrangement uses TRBV28 and TRBJ1-5, with 11 bases aligning to TRBD1. After removal of 6 bases from V and 4 bases from J, the junction contained 5 bases not matched to a gene. In germline, CDR1 is MDHEN, CDR2 SYDVKM. The CDR3 is 15 residues long. As DNA, the CDR3 is TGTGCCAGCAGCAGCGGGACAGGGGGAAATCAGCCCCAGCATTTT. Its translation: CASSSGTGGNQPQHF.

This clonotype was counted many times. This chain joins TRBV13 and TRBJ2-4, with 11 positions matching TRBD2. The germline CDR1 and CDR2 sequences are PRHDT and FYEKMQ (reference sequence). J lost 0 bases, V lost 5 bases, and 9 bases had no gene match. The CDR3 length is 18 residues. The CDR3: CASSPSGGPNLAKNIQYF. CDR3 nucleotide sequence: TGTGCCAGCAGCCCTAGCGGGGGGCCCAACCTAGCCAAAAACATTCAGTACTTC.

The chain recombines TRBV29-1 with TRBJ1-2; D gene ambiguous. Trimming shortened V by 5 bases and J by 8 bases, and 15 bases separated the two germline ends. Germline lookup yields CDR1 SQVTM and CDR2 ANQGSEA. The CDR3 runs 12 residues. CDR3 DNA sequence: TGCAGCGTTTGGACGGGAGAGGAAGGCTACACCTTC. Translating it yields CSVWTGEEGYTF. Drawing the rest from reference TRBV29-1 and TRBJ1-2, the complete variable domain is SAVISQKPSRDICQRGTSLTIQCQVDSQVTMMFWYRQQPGQSLTLIATANQGSEATYESGFVIDKFPISRPNLTFSTLTVSNMSPEDSSIYLCSVWTGEEGYTFGSGTRLTVV.

V usage is TRBV20-1 and J usage is TRBJ2-6; the D is unclear. Trimming shortened V by 0 bases and J by 0 bases, and 9 bases separated the two germline ends. The CDR3 is 16 residues long. Germline CDR1 and CDR2: DFQATT and SNEGSKA (reference sequence). CDR3 DNA: TGCAGTGCTAGAGATGTGGCCGGCTCTGGGGCCAACGTCCTGACTTTC. Translating gives CSARDVAGSGANVLTF.

This clonotype came up many times. The V gene is TRBV29-1, the J gene TRBJ1-6; perhaps TRBD1 as D (6 bases). V was shortened by 4 bases and J by 7 bases, with 11 bases between the two germline ends. The CDR3 consists of 13 residues. Germline V lookup: CDR1 SQVTM, CDR2 ANQGSEA. CDR3: CSVGQDLNSPLHF. The CDR3 DNA reads as TGCAGCGTTGGACAGGACTTAAATTCACCCCTCCACTTT.

Many counts were recorded for this clonotype. This rearrangement joins TRBV14 to TRBJ2-7, with D unresolved. CDR1 is SGHDN and CDR2 is FVKESK in the germline V gene. The V and J ends lost 8 bases and 1 base respectively, with 15 bases between them. CDR3 length: 14 amino acids. CDR3 nucleotides: TGTGCCAGCTCTCGTGAAGTTGGATCCTACGAGCAGTACTTC. Its protein is CASSREVGSYEQYF.

This clonotype was picked up a small number of times. The junction differs from germline at one of its ends, possibly a read error. The J gene is TRBJ2-6, the V gene TRBV7-7, with D perhaps matching TRBD1 (6 bases). Germline assignment: CDR1 SSHAT and CDR2 FNYEAQ (reference sequence). CDR3 length: 19 amino acids. Written as DNA, the CDR3 is TGTGCTAGCAGCTCCGCCCCGGGACATCTAATCTCTGGGGCCAACGTCCTGACTTTC. This translates into CASSSAPGHLISGANVLTF.

This clonotype was counted only a few times. The rearrangement joins TRBV7-9 to TRBJ1-4, with unresolved D. CDR1 and CDR2 (germline): SEHNR, FQNEAQ (reference sequence). The CDR3 has 13 amino acids. V lost 2 bases to trimming and J lost 8 bases, with 9 bases between them. CDR3 amino acids: CASSLMAGEKLFF. The CDR3 coding sequence is TGTGCCAGCAGCTTAATGGCAGGAGAAAAACTGTTTTTT.

This clonotype was observed at least ten times. This chain joins TRBV5-1 and TRBJ2-3; D gene ambiguous. Looked up from germline, CDR1 is SGHRS and CDR2 is YFSETQ. The ends were cut back, 0 bases at V and 5 bases at J, with 1 base in the middle. The CDR3 runs 11 residues. The CDR3 protein is CASSLEDTQYF. For the CDR3, the DNA is TGCGCCAGCAGCTTGGAAGATACGCAGTATTTT.